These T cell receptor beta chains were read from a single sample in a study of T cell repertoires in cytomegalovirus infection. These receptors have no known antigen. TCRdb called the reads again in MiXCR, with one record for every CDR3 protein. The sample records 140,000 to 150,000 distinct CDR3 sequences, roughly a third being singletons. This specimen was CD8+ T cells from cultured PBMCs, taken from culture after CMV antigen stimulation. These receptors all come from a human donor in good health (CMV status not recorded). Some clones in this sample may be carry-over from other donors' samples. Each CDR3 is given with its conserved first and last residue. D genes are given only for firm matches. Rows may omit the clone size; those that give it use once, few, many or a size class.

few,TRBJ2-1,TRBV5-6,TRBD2,CASSLGTSGINEQFF,TGTGCCAGCAGCTTGGGGACTAGCGGGATCAATGAGCAGTTCTTC
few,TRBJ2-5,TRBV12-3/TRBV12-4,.,CASSSYSEETQYF,TGTGCCAGCAGTTCGTACAGCGAAGAGACCCAGTACTTC
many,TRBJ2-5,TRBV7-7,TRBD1,CASSPSRTGGQETQYF,TGTGCCAGCAGCCCATCCCGGACAGGGGGCCAAGAGACCCAGTACTTC
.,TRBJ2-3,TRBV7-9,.,CASSLARGEDTQYF,TGTGCCAGCAGCTTAGCTAGAGGGGAAGATACGCAGTATTTT
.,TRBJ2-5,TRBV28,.,CASSSSPGSAQETQYF,TGTGCCAGCAGTTCTTCTCCAGGGTCGGCCCAAGAGACCCAGTACTTC
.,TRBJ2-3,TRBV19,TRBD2,CASSIPAGGGTDTQYF,TGTGCCAGTAGTATACCAGCGGGGGGAGGAACAGATACGCAGTATTTT
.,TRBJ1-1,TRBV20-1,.,CSARDPSVIGIPEAFF,TGCAGTGCTAGAGATCCTAGTGTAATCGGGATACCTGAAGCTTTCTTT
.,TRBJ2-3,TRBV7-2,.,CASSPGVLSTDTQYF,TGTGCCAGCAGCCCGGGGGTGCTGAGCACAGATACGCAGTATTTT
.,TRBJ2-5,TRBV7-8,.,CASSPGDGQETQYF,TGTGCCAGCAGCCCCGGAGATGGGCAAGAGACCCAGTACTTC
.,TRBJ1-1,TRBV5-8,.,CASSLGGTLMNTEAFF,TGTGCCAGCAGCTTGGGGGGGACACTTATGAACACTGAAGCTTTCTTT
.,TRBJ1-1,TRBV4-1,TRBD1,CASSQRQGLDTEAFF,TGCGCCAGCAGCCAAAGACAGGGTTTGGATACTGAAGCTTTCTTT
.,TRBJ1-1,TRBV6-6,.,CASSYSDSANTEAFF,TGTGCCAGCAGTTACTCCGACTCAGCGAACACTGAAGCTTTCTTT
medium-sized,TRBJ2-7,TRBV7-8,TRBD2,CASSLVVSGGPVSYEQYF,TGTGCCAGCAGCTTAGTGGTTAGCGGGGGGCCTGTCTCCTACGAGCAGTACTTC
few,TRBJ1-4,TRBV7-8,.,CASSLAGASFEKLFF,TGTGCCAGCAGCTTAGCAGGGGCGAGTTTCGAAAAACTGTTTTTT
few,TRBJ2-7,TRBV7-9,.,CASSLQGGGTYEQYF,TGTGCCAGCAGCTTACAGGGGGGGGGGACCTACGAGCAGTACTTC
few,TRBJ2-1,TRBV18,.,CASSPYASDEQFF,TGTGCCAGCTCACCATATGCGTCAGATGAGCAGTTCTTC
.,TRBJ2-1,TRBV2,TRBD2,CASEAMGLAVYNEQFF,TGTGCCAGCGAAGCGATGGGACTAGCGGTTTACAATGAGCAGTTCTTC
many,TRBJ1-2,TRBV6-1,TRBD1,CASSELTGITTIGYTF,TGTGCCAGCAGTGAACTGACAGGGATTACGACTATTGGCTACACCTTC
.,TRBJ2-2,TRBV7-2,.,CASTRTVSPGELFF,TGTGCCAGCACTCGGACAGTATCCCCCGGGGAGCTGTTTTTT
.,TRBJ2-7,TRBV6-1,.,CASSEGDQVRREQYF,TGTGCCAGCAGTGAAGGGGACCAGGTTCGACGCGAGCAGTACTTC
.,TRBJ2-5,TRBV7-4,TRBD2,CASSNSGAQETQYF,TGTGCCAGCAGCAATAGCGGGGCGCAAGAGACCCAGTACTTC
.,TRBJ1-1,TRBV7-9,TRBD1,CASSRPGTGTEAFF,TGTGCCAGCAGCCGACCCGGGACAGGCACTGAAGCTTTCTTT
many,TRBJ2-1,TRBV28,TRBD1,CASSFPRGTGNNEQFF,TGTGCCAGCAGTTTCCCTCGGGGGACAGGGAACAATGAGCAGTTCTTC
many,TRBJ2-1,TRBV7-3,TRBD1,CASSSSGTGAYNEQFF,TGTGCCAGCAGCTCCTCCGGGACAGGGGCCTACAATGAGCAGTTCTTC
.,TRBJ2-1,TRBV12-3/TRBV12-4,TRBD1,CASSRDRGIYNEQFF,TGTGCCAGCAGTCGGGACAGGGGTATTTACAATGAGCAGTTCTTC
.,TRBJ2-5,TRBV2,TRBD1,CASSGPETGGLETQYF,TGTGCCAGCAGTGGTCCTGAGACAGGGGGCCTGGAGACCCAGTACTTC
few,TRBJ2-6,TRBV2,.,CASSEAPRGLSNVLTF,TGTGCCAGCAGTGAAGCTCCGAGGGGGTTGTCCAACGTCCTGACTTTC
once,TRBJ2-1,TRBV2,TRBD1,CASNPPGQGVNEQFF,TGTGCCAGCAACCCACCGGGACAGGGTGTCAATGAGCAGTTCTTC
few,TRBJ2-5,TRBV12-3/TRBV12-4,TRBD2,CASSTTSGGAVTQYF,TGTGCCAGCAGTACGACTAGCGGGGGGGCCGTGACCCAGTACTTC
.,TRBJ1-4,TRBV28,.,CASSHLSGDQKLFF,TGTGCCAGCAGCCACCTCTCAGGGGACCAAAAACTGTTTTTT
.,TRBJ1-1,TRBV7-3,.,CASSLKGLGTEAFF,TGTGCCAGCAGCTTAAAAGGGCTCGGCACTGAAGCTTTCTTT
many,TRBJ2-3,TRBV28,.,CASSKRIFDTQYF,TGTGCCAGCAGCAAGAGGATATTTGATACGCAGTATTTT
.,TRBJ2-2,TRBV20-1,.,CSARVANTGELFF,TGCAGTGCTAGAGTTGCGAACACCGGGGAGCTGTTTTTT
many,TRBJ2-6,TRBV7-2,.,CASSLEVSSLSGANVLTF,TGTGCCAGCAGCTTAGAGGTCTCCTCCCTCTCTGGGGCCAACGTCCTGACTTTC
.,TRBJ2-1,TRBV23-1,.,CASSPAGQGTILAGCYNEQFF,TGCGCCAGCTCCCCGGCCGGACAGGGGACCATACTAGCGGGGTGCTACAATGAGCAGTTCTTC
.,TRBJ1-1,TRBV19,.,CASSIFGTGNTEAFF,TGTGCCAGTAGTATATTCGGGACGGGGAACACTGAAGCTTTCTTT
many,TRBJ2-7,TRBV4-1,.,CASSQDQGTYEQYF,TGCGCCAGCAGCCAAGATCAAGGGACCTACGAGCAGTACTTC
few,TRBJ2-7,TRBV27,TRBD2,CASSPGRGSSYEQYF,TGTGCCAGCAGTCCCGGGCGGGGGAGCTCCTACGAGCAGTACTTC
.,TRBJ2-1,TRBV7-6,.,CASSLRRGFNEQFF,TGTGCCAGCAGCTTGAGGAGGGGGTTTAATGAGCAGTTCTTC
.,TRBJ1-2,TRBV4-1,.,CASSQVGQLNYGYTF,TGCGCCAGCAGCCAAGTCGGACAGCTCAACTATGGCTACACCTTC
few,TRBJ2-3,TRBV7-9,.,CASSLDNTDTQYF,TGTGCCAGCAGCTTAGACAACACAGATACGCAGTATTTT
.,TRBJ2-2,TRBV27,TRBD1,CASSPIPGQVDTGELFF,TGTGCCAGCAGTCCGATTCCGGGACAGGTCGACACCGGGGAGCTGTTTTTT
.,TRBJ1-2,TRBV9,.,CASKGQEDYGYTF,TGTGCCAGCAAAGGGCAGGAGGATTATGGCTACACCTTC
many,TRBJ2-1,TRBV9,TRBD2,CASSLLAGGPGEQFF,TGTGCCAGCAGCCTACTAGCGGGGGGGCCAGGTGAGCAGTTCTTC
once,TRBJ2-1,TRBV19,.,CASSIDFNEQFF,TGTGCCAGTAGTATAGACTTCAATGAGCAGTTCTTC
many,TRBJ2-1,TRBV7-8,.,CASSPERDNGISPGLF,TGTGCCAGCAGCCCAGAACGGGACAACGGAATAAGTCCTGGGCTCTTC
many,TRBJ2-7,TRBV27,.,CASSLAGQWGSYEQYF,TGTGCCAGCAGCCTTGCGGGACAGTGGGGCTCCTACGAGCAGTACTTC
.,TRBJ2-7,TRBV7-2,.,CASSLNGPREQYF,TGTGCCAGCAGCTTAAATGGGCCACGAGAGCAGTACTTC
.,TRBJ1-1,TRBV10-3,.,CAISEVHGEAFF,TGTGCCATCAGTGAGGTGCACGGTGAAGCTTTCTTT
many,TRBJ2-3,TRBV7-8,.,CASTAGTDTQYF,TGTGCCAGCACCGCGGGCACAGATACGCAGTATTTT
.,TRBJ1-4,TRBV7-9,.,CASGSGLEKLFF,TGTGCCAGCGGTTCGGGACTTGAAAAACTGTTTTTT
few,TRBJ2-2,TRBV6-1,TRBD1,CASSEEIGGVTGELFF,TGTGCCAGCAGTGAAGAGATAGGGGGCGTAACCGGGGAGCTGTTTTTT
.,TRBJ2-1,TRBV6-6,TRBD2,CASTLAGGSSYNEQFF,TGTGCCAGCACGTTAGCGGGGGGGAGCTCCTACAATGAGCAGTTCTTC
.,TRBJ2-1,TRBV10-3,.,CAISEGATHGDEQFF,TGTGCCATCAGTGAGGGGGCCACTCACGGGGATGAGCAGTTCTTC
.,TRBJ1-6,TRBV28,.,CASRQGFSYNSPLHF,TGTGCCAGCAGGCAGGGGTTCTCCTATAATTCACCCCTCCACTTT